Listed here is a single T cell receptor beta chain. What it binds is unknown. Repertoires were generated with immunoSEQ multiplex PCR, while TCRdb's copy carries only in-frame clones and drops some. The table includes about 15,000 clones, roughly 71% detected once. This entry belongs to a study of tumor-infiltrating lymphocytes in localized non-small cell lung cancer. Study summary: Several tumor histologies, both smoking statuses, and some post-neoadjuvant chemotherapy samples were included. Tumor tissue and non-adjacent uninvolved lung came from each patient. Study findings and constraints: Available tissue quantity limited TCR sequencing to a patient subset.

Germline values: CDR1 GTSNPN, CDR2 SVGIG (reference sequence). V was pared by 0 bases and J by 6 bases, with 5 bases of the junction left unmatched. This CDR3 has 15 residues. The sequenced sample was lung tumor tissue. The sequence was collected from a human donor with non-small cell lung cancer. This chain uses TRBV30 with TRBJ2-1; 10 bases match TRBD2. CDR3 loop: CAWSVGSGRFNEQFF. Written as DNA, the CDR3 is TGTGCCTGGAGTGTAGGTAGCGGGAGGTTCAATGAGCAGTTCTTC. The entire variable domain, with the rest obtained from reference TRBV30 and TRBJ2-1, is as follows: SQTIHQWPATLVQPVGSPLSLECTVEGTSNPNLYWYRQAAGRGLQLLFYSVGIGQISSEVPQNLSASRPQDRQFILSSKKLLLSDSGFYLCAWSVGSGRFNEQFFGPGTRLTVL.